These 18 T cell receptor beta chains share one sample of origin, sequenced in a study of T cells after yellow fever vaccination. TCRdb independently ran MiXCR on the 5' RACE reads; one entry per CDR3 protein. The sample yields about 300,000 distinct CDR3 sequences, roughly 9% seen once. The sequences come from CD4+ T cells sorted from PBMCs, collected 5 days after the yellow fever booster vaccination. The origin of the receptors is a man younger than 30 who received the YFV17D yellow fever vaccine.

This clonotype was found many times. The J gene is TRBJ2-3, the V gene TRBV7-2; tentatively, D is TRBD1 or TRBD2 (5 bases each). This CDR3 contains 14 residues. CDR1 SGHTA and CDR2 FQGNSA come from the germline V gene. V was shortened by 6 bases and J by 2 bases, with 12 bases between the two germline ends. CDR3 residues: CASSRGGSTDTQYF. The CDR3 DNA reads TGTGCCAGCAGTCGGGGCGGATCCACAGATACGCAGTATTTT. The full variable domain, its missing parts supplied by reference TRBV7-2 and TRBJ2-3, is GAGVSQSPSNKVTEKGKDVELRCDPISGHTALYWYRQSLGQGLEFLIYFQGNSAPDKSGLPSDRFSAERTGGSVSTLTIQRTQQEDSAVYLCASSRGGSTDTQYFGPGTRLTVL.

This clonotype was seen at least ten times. The CDR3 bases are TGTGCCAGCAGCGTAGGCCCCGGAGGGGGATACGAGCAGTACTTC. Residues: CASSVGPGGGYEQYF. The genes are TRBV9 and TRBJ2-7; D might be TRBD1 or TRBD2, each matching 6 bases. Trimming stripped 0 bases from V and 4 bases from J, with 14 bases between. There are 15 residues in the CDR3. The V gene's germline CDR1 is SGDLS and CDR2 YYNGEE. The full variable domain, rest sourced from reference TRBV9 and TRBJ2-7, is DSGVTQTPKHLITATGQRVTLRCSPRSGDLSVYWYQQSLDQGLQFLIQYYNGEERAKGNILERFSAQQFPDLHSELNLSSLELGDSALYFCASSVGPGGGYEQYFGPGTRLTVT.

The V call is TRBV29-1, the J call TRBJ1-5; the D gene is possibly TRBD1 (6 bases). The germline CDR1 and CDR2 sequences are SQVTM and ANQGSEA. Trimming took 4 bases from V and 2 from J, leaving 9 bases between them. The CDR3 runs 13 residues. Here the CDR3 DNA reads TGCAGCGTTGGAAACAGGGGCAATCAGCCCCAGCATTTT. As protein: CSVGNRGNQPQHF.

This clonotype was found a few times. The CDR3 spells CAISESIIGQGALNEQFF. The CDR3 nucleotides read TGTGCCATCAGTGAGTCGATCATCGGGCAGGGGGCCTTAAATGAGCAGTTCTTC. The V and J genes are TRBV10-3 and TRBJ2-1, with 8 bases fitting TRBD1. The CDR3 length is 18 residues. V lost 0 bases, J lost 7 bases, and 14 bases stayed unmatched. Germline V CDR1 and CDR2: ENHRY, SYGVKD.

The CDR3 coding sequence is TGCGCCAGCAGCCAAGAATTTACAGGGCGGACAGATACGCAGTATTTT. Protein product: CASSQEFTGRTDTQYF. The chain combines TRBV4-3 with TRBJ2-3; weak D call: TRBD1 (6 bases). Trimming removed 0 bases from V and 3 bases from J, with 13 bases in between. CDR1 LGHNA and CDR2 YSLEER come from the germline V gene. The CDR3 sequence is 16 residues long.

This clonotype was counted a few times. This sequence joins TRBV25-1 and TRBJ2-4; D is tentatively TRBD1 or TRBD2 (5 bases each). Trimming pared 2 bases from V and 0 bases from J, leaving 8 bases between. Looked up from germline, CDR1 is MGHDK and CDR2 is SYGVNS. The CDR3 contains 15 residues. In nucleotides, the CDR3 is TGTGCCAGCAGTGAAATGGGGGTAGCCAAAAACATTCAGTACTTC. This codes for CASSEMGVAKNIQYF.

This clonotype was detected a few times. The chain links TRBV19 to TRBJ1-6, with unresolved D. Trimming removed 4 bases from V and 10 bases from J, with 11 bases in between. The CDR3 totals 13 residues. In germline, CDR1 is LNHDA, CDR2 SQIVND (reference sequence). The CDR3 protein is CASSTPPGSPLHF. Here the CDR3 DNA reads TGTGCCAGTAGTACTCCCCCGGGATCACCCCTCCACTTT. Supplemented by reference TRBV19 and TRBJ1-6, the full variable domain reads DGGITQSPKYLFRKEGQNVTLSCEQNLNHDAMYWYRQDPGQGLRLIYYSQIVNDFQKGDIAEGYSVSREKKESFPLTVTSAQKNPTAFYLCASSTPPGSPLHFGNGTRLTVT.

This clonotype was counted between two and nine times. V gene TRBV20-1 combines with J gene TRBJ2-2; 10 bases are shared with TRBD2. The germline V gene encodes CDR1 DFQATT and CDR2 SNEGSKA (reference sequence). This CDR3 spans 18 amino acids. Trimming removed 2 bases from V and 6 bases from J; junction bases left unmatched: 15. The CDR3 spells CSARHSTLAGGLAGELFF. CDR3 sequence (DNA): TGCAGTGCTAGACATTCGACATTAGCGGGGGGTCTTGCCGGGGAGCTGTTTTTT.

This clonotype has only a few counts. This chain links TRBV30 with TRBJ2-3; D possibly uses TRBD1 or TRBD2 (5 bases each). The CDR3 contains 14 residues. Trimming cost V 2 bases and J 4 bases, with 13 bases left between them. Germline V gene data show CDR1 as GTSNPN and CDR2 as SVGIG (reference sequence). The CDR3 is CAWSTPRGPDTQYF. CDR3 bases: TGTGCCTGGAGTACCCCCCGGGGCCCAGATACGCAGTATTTT.

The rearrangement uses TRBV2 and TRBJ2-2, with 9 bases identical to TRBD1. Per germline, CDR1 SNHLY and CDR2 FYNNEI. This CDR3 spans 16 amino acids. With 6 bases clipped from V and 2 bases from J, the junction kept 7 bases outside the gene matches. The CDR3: CASRPTGGANTGELFF. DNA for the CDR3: TGTGCCAGCAGACCCACAGGGGGCGCAAACACCGGGGAGCTGTTTTTT.

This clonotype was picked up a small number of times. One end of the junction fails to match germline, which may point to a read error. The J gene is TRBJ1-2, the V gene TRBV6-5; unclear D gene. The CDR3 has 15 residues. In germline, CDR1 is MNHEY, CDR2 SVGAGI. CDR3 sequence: CASRYSGRRVGGYTF. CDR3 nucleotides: TGTGCCAGCAGATACTCCGGGAGGAGGGTTGGTGGCTACACCTTC.

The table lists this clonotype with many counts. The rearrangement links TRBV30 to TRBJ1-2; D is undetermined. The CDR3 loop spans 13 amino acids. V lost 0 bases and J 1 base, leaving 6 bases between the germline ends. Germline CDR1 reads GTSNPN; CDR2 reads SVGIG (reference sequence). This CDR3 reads CAWSVRLNYGYTF. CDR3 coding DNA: TGTGCCTGGAGTGTACGGCTTAACTATGGCTACACCTTC. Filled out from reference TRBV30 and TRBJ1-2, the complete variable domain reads SQTIHQWPATLVQPVGSPLSLECTVEGTSNPNLYWYRQAAGRGLQLLFYSVGIGQISSEVPQNLSASRPQDRQFILSSKKLLLSDSGFYLCAWSVRLNYGYTFGSGTRLTVV.

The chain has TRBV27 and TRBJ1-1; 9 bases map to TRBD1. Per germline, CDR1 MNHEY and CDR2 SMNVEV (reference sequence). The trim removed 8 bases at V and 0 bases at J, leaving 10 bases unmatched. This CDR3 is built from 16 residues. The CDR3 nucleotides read TGTGCCAGCGCCAGGGGGACAGGGATCATGAACACTGAAGCTTTCTTT. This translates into CASARGTGIMNTEAFF.

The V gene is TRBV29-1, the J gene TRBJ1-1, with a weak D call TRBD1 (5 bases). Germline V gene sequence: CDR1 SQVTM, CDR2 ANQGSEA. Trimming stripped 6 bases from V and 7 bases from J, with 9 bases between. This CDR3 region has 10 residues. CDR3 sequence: CSVGEIEAFF. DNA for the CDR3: TGCAGCGTGGGGGAAATTGAAGCTTTCTTT. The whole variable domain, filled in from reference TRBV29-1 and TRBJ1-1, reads SAVISQKPSRDICQRGTSLTIQCQVDSQVTMMFWYRQQPGQSLTLIATANQGSEATYESGFVIDKFPISRPNLTFSTLTVSNMSPEDSSIYLCSVGEIEAFFGQGTRLTVV.

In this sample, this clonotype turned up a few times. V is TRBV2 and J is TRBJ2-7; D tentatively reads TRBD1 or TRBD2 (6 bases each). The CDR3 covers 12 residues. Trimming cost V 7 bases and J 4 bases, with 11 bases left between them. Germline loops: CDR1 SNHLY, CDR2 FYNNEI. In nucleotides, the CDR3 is TGTGCCAGCAACGGGGGCCGATACGAGCAGTACTTC. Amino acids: CASNGGRYEQYF.

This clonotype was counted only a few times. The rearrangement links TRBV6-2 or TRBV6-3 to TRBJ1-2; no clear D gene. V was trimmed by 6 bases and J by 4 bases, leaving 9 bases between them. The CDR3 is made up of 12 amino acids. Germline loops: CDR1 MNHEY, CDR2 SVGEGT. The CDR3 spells CASREKGYGYTF. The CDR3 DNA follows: TGTGCCAGCAGGGAAAAGGGCTATGGCTACACCTTC.

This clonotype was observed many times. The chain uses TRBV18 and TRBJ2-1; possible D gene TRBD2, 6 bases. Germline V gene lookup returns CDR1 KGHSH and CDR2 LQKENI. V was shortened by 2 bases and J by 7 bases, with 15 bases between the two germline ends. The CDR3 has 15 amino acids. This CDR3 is CASSPNLSGDNEQFF. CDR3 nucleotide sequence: TGTGCCAGCTCACCAAACTTGTCGGGGGATAATGAGCAGTTCTTC.

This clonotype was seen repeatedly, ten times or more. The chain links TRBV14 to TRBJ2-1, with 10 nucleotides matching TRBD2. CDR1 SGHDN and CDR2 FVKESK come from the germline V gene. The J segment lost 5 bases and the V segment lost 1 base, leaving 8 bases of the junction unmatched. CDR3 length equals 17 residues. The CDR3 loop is CASSQVRLAGVHNEQFF. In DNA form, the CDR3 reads TGTGCCAGCAGCCAAGTGCGGCTAGCGGGGGTCCACAATGAGCAGTTCTTC.